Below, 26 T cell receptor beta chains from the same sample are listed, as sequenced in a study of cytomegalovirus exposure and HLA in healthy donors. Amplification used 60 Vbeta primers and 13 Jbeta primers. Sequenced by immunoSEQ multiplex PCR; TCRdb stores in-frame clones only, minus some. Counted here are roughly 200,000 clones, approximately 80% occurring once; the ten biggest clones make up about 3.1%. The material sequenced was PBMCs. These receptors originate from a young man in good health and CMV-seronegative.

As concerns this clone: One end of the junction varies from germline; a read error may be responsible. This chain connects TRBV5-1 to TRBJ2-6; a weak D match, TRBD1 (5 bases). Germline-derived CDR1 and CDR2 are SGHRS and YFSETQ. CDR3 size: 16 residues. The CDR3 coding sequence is TGCGCCAGCACCAAATCAGTACTATCTGGGGCCAGCGTCCTGACTTTC. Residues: CASTKSVLSGASVLTF.

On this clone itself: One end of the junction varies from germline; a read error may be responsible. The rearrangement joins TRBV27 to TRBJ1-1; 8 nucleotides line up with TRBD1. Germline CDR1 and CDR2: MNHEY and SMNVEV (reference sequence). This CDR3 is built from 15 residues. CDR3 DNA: TGTGCCAGCAGGAGGACAGGGACCGGGAACCCTGAAGCTTTCTTT. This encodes CASRRTGTGNPEAFF.

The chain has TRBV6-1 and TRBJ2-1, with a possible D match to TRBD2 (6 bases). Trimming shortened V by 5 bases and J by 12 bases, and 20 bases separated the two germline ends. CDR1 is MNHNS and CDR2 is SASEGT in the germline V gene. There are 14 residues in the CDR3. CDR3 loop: CASSSTGETGGQFF. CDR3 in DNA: TGTGCCAGCAGTTCAACCGGGGAAACCGGGGGGCAGTTCTTC.

As DNA, the CDR3 is TGTGCCAGCAGCGTCCGGGGGGCCCGGGAGACCCAGTACTTC. It translates to CASSVRGARETQYF. The V gene is TRBV9, the J gene TRBJ2-5, with a tentative D call TRBD2 (7 bases). The V and J ends lost 2 bases and 5 bases respectively, with 13 bases between them. Germline CDR1 reads SGDLS; CDR2 reads YYNGEE. CDR3 length: 14 amino acids.

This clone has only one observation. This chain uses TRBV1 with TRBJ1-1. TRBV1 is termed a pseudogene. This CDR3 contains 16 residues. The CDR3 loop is CTSSQDLREAHTEAFF. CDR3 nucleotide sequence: TGCACCAGCAGCCAAGACCTTCGAGAGGCCCACACTGAAGCTTTCTTT.

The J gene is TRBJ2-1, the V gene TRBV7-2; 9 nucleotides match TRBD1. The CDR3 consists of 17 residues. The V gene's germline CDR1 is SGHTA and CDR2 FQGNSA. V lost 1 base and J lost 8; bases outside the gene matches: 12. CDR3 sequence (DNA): TGTGCCAGCAGCTTAGGTGGATGGGGACAGGGTCTGGATGAGCAGTTCTTC. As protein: CASSLGGWGQGLDEQFF.

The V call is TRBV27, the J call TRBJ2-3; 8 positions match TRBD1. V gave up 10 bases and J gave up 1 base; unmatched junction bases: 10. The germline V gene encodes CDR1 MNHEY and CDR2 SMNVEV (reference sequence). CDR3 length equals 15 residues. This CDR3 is CATRGQGARTDTQYF. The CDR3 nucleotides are TGTGCCACCCGAGGCCAGGGGGCTCGCACAGATACGCAGTATTTT.

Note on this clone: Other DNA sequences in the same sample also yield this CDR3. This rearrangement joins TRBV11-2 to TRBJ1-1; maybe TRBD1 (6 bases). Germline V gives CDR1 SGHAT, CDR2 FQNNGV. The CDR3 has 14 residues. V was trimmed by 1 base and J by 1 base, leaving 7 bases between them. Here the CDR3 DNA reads TGTGCCAGCAGCTTAGTAGGGGGGAACACTGAAGCTTTCTTT. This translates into CASSLVGGNTEAFF. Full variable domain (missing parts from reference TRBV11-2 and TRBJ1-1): EAGVAQSPRYKIIEKRQSVAFWCNPISGHATLYWYQQILGQGPKLLIQFQNNGVVDDSQLPKDRFSAERLKGVDSTLKIQPAKLEDSAVYLCASSLVGGNTEAFFGQGTRLTVV.

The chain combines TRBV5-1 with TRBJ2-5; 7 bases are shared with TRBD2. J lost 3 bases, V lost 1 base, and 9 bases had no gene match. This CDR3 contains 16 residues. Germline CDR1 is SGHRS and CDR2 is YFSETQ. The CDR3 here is CASSLSLGAGEETQYF. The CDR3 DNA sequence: TGCGCCAGCAGCTTGAGCCTCGGGGCGGGGGAAGAGACCCAGTACTTC.

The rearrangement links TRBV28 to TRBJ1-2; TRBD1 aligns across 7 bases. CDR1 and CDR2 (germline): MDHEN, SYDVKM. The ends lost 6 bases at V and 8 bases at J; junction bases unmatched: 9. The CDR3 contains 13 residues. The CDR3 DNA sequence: TGTGCCAGCAGAGAAAGGGGGCGTTTAGGCTACACCTTC. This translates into CASRERGRLGYTF.

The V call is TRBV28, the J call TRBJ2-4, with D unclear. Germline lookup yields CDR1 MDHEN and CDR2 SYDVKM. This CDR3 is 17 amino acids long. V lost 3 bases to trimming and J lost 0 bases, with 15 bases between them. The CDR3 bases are TGTGCCAGCAGTTTCCTGGTTCACAATCTAGCCAAAAACATTCAGTACTTC. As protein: CASSFLVHNLAKNIQYF.

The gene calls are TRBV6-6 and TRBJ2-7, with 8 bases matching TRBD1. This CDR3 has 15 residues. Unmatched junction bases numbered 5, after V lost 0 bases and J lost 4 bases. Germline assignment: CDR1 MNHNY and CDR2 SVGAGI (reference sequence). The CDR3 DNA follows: TGTGCCAGCAGTTACTCGGGCAGGGGGCCATACGAGCAGTACTTC. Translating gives CASSYSGRGPYEQYF.

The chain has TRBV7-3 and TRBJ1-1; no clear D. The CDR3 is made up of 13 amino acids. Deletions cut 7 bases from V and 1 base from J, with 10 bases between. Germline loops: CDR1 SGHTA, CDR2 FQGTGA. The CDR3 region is CASMEVPNTEAFF. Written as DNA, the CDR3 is TGTGCCAGCATGGAGGTACCGAACACTGAAGCTTTCTTT. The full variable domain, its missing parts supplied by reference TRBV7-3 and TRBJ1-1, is GAGVSQTPSNKVTEKGKYVELRCDPISGHTALYWYRQSLGQGPEFLIYFQGTGAADDSGLPNDRFFAVRPEGSVSTLKIQRTERGDSAVYLCASMEVPNTEAFFGQGTRLTVV.

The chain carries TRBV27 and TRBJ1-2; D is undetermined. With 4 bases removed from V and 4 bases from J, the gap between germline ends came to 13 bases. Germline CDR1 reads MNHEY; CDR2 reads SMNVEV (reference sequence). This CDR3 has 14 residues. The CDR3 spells CASSSLTGSYGYTF. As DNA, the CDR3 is TGTGCCAGCAGTTCCCTGACGGGTTCCTATGGCTACACCTTC.

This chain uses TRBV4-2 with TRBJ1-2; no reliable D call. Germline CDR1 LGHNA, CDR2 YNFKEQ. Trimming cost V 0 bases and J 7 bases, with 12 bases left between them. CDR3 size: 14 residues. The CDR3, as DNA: TGTGCCAGCAGCCAAGAGGGCGCGGGAAGTGGCTACACCTTC. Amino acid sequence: CASSQEGAGSGYTF.

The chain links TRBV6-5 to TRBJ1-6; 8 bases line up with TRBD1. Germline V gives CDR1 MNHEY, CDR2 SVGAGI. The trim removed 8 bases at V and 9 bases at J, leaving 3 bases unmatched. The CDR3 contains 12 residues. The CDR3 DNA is TGTGCCAGCCGACAGGGGAGTTCACCCCTCCACTTT. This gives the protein CASRQGSSPLHF.

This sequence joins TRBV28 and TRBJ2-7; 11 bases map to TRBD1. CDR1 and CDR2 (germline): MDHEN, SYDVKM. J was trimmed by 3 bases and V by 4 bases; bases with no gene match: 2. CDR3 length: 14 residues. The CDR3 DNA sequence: TGTGCCAGCAGTTGGGACAGGGGGGACTACGAGCAGTACTTC. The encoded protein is CASSWDRGDYEQYF.

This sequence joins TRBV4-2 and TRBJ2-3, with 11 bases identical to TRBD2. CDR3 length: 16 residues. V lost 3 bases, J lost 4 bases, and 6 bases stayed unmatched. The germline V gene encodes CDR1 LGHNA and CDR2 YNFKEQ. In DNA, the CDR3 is TGTGCCAGCAGCCAGGCCGGACTAGCGGGTTCAGATACGCAGTATTTT. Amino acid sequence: CASSQAGLAGSDTQYF.

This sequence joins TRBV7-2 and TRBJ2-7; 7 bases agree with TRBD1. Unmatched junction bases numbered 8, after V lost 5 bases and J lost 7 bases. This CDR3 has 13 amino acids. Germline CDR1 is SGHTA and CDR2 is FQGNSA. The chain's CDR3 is CASSHPQGREQYF. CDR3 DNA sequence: TGTGCCAGCAGCCACCCACAGGGGCGGGAGCAGTACTTC.

CDR3 coding DNA: TGTGCCACCGGACAGGGACGTTCGGCTGGCTACACCTTC. Its protein is CATGQGRSAGYTF. This chain uses TRBV7-2 with TRBJ1-2; TRBD1 aligns across 8 bases. After removal of 10 bases from V and 7 bases from J, the junction contained 11 bases not matched to a gene. Per the germline V gene, CDR1 is SGHTA and CDR2 is FQGNSA. The CDR3 totals 13 residues.

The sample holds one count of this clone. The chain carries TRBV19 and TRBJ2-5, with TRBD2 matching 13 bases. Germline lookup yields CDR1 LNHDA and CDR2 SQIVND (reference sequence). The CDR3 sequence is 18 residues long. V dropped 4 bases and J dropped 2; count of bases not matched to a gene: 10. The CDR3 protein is CASSRRVRTSGGQETQYF. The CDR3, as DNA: TGTGCCAGTAGTAGACGAGTTCGGACTAGCGGGGGACAAGAGACCCAGTACTTC.

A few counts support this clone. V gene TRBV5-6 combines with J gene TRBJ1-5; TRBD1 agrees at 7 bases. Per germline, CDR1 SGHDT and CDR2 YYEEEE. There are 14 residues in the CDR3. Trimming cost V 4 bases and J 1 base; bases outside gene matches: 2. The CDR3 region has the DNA TGTGCCAGCAGCCCAGGGGGGAGCAATCAGCCCCAGCATTTT. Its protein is CASSPGGSNQPQHF.

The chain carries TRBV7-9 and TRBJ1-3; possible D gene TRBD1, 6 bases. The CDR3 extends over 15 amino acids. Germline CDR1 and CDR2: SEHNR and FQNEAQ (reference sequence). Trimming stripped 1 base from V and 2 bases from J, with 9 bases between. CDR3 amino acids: CASSLGTGTGNTIYF. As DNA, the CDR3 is TGTGCCAGCAGCTTAGGAACAGGGACTGGAAACACCATATATTTT.

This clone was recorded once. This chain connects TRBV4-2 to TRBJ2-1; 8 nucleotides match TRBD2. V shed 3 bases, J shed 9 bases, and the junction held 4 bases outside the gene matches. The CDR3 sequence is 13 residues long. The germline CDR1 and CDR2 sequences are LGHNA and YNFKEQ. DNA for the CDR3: TGTGCCAGCAGCCAGATGGGACTAGGTGAGCAGTTCTTC. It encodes CASSQMGLGEQFF.

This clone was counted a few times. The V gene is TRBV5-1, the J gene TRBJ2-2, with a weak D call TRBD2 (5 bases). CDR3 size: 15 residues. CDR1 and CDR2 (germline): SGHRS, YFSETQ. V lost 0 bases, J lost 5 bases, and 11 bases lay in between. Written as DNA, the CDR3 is TGCGCCAGCAGCTTGGCAATTGGAGGAACCGGGGAGCTGTTTTTT. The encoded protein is CASSLAIGGTGELFF. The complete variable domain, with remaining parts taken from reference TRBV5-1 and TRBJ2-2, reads KAGVTQTPRYLIKTRGQQVTLSCSPISGHRSVSWYQQTPGQGLQFLFEYFSETQRNKGNFPGRFSGRQFSNSRSEMNVSTLELGDSALYLCASSLAIGGTGELFFGEGSRLTVL.

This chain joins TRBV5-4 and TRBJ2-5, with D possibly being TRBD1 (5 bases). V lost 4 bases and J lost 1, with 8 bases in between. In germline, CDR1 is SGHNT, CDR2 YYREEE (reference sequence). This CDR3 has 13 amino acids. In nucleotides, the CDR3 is TGTGCCAGCAGCCGACAGCCCCAAGAGACCCAGTACTTC. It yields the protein CASSRQPQETQYF. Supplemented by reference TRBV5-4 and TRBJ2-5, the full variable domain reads ETGVTQSPTHLIKTRGQQVTLRCSSQSGHNTVSWYQQALGQGPQFIFQYYREEENGRGNFPPRFSGLQFPNYSSELNVNALELDDSALYLCASSRQPQETQYFGPGTRLLVL.